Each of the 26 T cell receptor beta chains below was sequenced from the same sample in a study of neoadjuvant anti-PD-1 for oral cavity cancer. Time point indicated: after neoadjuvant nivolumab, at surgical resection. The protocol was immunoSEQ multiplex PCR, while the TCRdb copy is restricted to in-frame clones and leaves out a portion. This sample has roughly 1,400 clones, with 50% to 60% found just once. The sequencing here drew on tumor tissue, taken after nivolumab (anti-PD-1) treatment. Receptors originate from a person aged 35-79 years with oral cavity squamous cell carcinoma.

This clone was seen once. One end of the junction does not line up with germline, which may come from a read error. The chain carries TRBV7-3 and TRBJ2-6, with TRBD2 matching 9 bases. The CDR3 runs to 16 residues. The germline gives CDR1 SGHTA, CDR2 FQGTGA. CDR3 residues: CASSQTAGGGANVLTF. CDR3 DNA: TGCGCCAGCAGCCAAACAGCGGGAGGAGGGGCCAACGTCCTGACTTTC.

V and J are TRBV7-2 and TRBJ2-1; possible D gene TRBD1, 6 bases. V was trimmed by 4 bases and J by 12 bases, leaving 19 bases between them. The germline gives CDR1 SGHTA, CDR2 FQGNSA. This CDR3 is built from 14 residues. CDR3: CASSSRTAGAAQFF. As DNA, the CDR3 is TGTGCCAGCAGCTCTCGGACAGCCGGCGCAGCGCAGTTCTTC.

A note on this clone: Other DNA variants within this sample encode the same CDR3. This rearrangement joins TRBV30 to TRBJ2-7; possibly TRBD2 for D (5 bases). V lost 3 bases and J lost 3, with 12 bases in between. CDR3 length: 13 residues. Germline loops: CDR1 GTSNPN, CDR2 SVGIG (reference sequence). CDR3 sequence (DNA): TGTGCCTGGAGCAGAGGGTTGGACTACGAGCAGTACTTC. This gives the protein CAWSRGLDYEQYF.

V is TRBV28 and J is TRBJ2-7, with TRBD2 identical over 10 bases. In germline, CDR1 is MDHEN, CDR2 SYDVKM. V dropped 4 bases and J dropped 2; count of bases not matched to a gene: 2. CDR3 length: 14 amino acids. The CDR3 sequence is CASSSGTSAYEQYF. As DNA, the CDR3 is TGTGCCAGCAGTTCCGGGACTAGCGCCTACGAGCAGTACTTC.

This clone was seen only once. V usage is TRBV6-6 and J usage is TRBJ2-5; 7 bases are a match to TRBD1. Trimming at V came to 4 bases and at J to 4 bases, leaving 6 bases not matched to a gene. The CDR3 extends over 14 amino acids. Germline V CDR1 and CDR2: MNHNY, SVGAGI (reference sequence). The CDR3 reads CASSWGQLGETQYF. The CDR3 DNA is TGTGCCAGCAGTTGGGGACAGCTTGGAGAGACCCAGTACTTC.

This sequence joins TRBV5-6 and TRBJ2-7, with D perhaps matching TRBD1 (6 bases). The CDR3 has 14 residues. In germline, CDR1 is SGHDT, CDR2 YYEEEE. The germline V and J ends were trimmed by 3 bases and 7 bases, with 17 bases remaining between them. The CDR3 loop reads CASSWPGHSGEQYF. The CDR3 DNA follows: TGTGCCAGCAGCTGGCCGGGACACTCAGGGGAGCAGTACTTC. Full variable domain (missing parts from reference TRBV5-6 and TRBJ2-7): DAGVTQSPTHLIKTRGQQVTLRCSPKSGHDTVSWYQQALGQGPQFIFQYYEEEERQRGNFPDRFSGHQFPNYSSELNVNALLLGDSALYLCASSWPGHSGEQYFGPGTRLTVT.

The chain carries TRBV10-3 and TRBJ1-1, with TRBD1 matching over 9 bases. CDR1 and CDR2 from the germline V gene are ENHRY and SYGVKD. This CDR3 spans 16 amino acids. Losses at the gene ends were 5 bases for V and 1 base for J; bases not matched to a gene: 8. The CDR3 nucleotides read TGTGCCATCAGTCGACAGGGGGTGAGCGGGAACACTGAAGCTTTCTTT. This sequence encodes CAISRQGVSGNTEAFF.

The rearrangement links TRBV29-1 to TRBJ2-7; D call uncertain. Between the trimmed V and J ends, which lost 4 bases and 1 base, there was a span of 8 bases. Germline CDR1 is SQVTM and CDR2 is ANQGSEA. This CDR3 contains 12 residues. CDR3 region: CSVVLTSYEQYF. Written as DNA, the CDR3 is TGCAGCGTTGTACTCACTTCCTACGAGCAGTACTTC.

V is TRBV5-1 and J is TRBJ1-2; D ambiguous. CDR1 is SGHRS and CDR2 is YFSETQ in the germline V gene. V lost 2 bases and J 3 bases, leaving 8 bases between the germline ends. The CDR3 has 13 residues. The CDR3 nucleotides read TGCGCCAGCAGCTTAGGCTCGGACTATGGCTACACCTTC. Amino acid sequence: CASSLGSDYGYTF. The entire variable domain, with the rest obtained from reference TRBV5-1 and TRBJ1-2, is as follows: KAGVTQTPRYLIKTRGQQVTLSCSPISGHRSVSWYQQTPGQGLQFLFEYFSETQRNKGNFPGRFSGRQFSNSRSEMNVSTLELGDSALYLCASSLGSDYGYTFGSGTRLTVV.

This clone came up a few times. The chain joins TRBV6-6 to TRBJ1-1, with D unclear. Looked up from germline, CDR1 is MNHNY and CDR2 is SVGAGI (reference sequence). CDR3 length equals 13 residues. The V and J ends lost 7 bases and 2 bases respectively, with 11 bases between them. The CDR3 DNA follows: TGTGCCAGCAATGCCCTCGGAAACACTGAAGCTTTCTTT. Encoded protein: CASNALGNTEAFF.

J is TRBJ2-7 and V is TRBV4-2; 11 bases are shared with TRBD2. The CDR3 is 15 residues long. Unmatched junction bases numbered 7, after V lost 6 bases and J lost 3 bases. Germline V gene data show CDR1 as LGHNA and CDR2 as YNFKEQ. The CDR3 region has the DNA TGTGCCAGCAGAGAACTAGCGGGAGAATACTACGAGCAGTACTTC. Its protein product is CASRELAGEYYEQYF.

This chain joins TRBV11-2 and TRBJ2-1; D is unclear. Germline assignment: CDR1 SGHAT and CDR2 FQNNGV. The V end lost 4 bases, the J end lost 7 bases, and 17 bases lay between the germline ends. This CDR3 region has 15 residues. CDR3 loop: CASSSSSGLPNEQFF. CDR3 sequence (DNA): TGTGCCAGCAGCTCTTCGTCCGGGTTGCCGAATGAGCAGTTCTTC.

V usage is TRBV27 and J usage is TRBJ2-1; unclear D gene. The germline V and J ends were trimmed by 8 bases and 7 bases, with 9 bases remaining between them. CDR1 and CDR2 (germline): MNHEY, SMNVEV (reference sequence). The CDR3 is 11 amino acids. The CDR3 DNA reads TGTGCCAGCGCTACTCGGAATGAGCAGTTCTTC. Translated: CASATRNEQFF.

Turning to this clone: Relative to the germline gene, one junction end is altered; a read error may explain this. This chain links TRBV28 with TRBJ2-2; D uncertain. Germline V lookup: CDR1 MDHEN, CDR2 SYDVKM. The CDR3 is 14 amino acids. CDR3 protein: CACSRAANTGELFF. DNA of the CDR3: TGTGCCTGCAGTCGGGCCGCGAACACCGGGGAGCTGTTTTTT.

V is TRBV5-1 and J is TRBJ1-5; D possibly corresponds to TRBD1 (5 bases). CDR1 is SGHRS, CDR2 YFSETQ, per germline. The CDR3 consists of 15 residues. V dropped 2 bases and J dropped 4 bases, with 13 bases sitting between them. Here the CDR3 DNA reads TGCGCCAGCAGCTTAGAGGGACGGACAAATCAGCCCCAGCATTTT. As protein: CASSLEGRTNQPQHF.

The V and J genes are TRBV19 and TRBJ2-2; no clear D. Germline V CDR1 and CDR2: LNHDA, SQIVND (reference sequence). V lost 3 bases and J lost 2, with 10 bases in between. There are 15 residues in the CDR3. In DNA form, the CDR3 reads TGTGCCAGTAGTATGGGTTGGCTTAACACCGGGGAGCTGTTTTTT. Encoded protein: CASSMGWLNTGELFF.

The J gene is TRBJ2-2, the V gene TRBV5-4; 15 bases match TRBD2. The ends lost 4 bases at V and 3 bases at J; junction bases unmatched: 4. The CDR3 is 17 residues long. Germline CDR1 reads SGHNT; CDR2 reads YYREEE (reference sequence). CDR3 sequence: CASSQGLAGGDTGELFF. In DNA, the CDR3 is TGTGCCAGCAGCCAGGGACTAGCGGGGGGAGACACCGGGGAGCTGTTTTTT.

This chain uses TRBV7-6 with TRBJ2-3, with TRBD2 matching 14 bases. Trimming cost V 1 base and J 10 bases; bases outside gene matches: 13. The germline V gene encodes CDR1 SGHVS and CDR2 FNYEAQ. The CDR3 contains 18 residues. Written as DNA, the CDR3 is TGTGCCAGCAGCTTAGGTACCGGGACTAGCGGGAGTTTCGGAGCGCAGTATTTT. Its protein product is CASSLGTGTSGSFGAQYF.

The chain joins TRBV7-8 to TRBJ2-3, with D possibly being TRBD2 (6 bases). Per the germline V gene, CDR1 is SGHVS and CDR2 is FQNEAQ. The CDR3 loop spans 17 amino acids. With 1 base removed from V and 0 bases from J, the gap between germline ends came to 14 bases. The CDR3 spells CASSLVGGVVSTDTQYF. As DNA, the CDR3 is TGTGCCAGCAGCTTAGTCGGCGGGGTTGTGAGCACAGATACGCAGTATTTT.

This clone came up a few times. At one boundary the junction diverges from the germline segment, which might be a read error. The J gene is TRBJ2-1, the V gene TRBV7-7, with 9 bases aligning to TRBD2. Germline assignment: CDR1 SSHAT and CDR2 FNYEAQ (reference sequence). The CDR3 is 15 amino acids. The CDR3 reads CASSLAIAGDNEQFF. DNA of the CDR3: TGTGCTAGCAGCTTAGCGATAGCGGGAGACAATGAGCAGTTCTTC.

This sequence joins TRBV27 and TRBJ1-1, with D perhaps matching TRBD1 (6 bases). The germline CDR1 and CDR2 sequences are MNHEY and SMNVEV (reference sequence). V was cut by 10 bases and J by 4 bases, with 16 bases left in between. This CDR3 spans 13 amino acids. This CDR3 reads CATLRTGTTEAFF. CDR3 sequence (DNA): TGTGCCACCCTCAGAACAGGGACCACTGAAGCTTTCTTT.

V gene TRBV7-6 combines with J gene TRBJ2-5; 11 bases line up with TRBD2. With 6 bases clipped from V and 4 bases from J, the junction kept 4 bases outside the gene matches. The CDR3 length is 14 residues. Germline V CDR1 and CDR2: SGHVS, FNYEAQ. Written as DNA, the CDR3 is TGTGCCAGCAGTTCAGGACTAGCGGGAGAGACCCAGTACTTC. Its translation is CASSSGLAGETQYF.

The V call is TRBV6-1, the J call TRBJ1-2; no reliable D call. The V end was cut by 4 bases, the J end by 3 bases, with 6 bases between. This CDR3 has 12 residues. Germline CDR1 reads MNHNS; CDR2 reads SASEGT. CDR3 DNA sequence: TGTGCCAGCAGTGCTGACTACTATGGCTACACCTTC. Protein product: CASSADYYGYTF.

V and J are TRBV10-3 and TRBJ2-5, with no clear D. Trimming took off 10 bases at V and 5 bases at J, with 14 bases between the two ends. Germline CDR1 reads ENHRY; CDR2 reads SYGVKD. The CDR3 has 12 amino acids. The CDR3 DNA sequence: TGTGCCACTTCAGAGGATGGCGAGACCCAGTACTTC. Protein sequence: CATSEDGETQYF.

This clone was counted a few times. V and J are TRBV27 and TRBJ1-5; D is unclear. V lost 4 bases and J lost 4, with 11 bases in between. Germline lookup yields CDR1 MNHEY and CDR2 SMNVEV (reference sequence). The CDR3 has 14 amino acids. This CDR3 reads CASSSSVRNQPQHF. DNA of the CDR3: TGTGCCAGCAGTTCCTCAGTCCGGAATCAGCCCCAGCATTTT.

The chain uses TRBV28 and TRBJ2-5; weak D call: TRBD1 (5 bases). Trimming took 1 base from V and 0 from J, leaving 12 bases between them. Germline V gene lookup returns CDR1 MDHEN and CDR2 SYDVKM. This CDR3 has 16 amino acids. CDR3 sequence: CASSLYLRGYQETQYF. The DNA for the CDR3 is TGTGCCAGCAGTTTATACTTAAGGGGTTACCAAGAGACCCAGTACTTC.